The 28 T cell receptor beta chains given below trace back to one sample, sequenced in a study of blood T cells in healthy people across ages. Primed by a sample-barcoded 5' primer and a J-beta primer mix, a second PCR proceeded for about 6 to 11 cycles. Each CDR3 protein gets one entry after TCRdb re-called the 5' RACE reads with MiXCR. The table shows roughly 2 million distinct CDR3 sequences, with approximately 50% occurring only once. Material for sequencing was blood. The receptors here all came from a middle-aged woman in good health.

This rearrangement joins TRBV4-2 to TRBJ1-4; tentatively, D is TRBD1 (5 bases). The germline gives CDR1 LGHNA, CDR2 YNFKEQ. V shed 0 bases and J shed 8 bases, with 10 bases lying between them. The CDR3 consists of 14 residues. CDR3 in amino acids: CASSQDSGGEKLFF. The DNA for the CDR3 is TGTGCCAGCAGCCAAGACTCTGGGGGGGAAAAACTGTTTTTT.

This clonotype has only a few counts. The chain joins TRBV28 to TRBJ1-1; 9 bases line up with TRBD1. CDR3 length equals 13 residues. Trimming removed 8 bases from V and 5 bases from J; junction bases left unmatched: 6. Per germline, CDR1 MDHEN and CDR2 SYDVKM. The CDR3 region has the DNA TGTGCCAGCGGGGGACAGGGCGTTACTGAAGCTTTCTTT. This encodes CASGGQGVTEAFF.

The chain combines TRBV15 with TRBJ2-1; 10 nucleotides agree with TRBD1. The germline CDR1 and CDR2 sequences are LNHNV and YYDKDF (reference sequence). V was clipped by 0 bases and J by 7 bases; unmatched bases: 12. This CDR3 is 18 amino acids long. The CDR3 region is CATSRDRTGTGVLNEQFF. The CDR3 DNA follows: TGTGCCACCAGCAGAGATCGAACCGGGACAGGGGTTTTGAATGAGCAGTTCTTC.

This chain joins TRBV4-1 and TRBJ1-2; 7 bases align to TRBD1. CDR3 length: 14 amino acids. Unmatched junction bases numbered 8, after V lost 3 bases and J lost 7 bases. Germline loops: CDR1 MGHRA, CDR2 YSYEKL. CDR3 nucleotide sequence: TGCGCCAGCAGCCAGAGCGACAGGGTTGGTGGCTACACCTTC. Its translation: CASSQSDRVGGYTF.

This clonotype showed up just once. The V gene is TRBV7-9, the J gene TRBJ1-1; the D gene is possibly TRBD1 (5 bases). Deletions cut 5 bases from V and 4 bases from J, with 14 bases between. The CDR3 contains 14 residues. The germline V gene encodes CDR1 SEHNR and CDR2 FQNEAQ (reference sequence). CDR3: CASSATVGSTEAFF. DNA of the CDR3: TGTGCCAGCAGCGCGACAGTGGGGAGCACTGAAGCTTTCTTT.

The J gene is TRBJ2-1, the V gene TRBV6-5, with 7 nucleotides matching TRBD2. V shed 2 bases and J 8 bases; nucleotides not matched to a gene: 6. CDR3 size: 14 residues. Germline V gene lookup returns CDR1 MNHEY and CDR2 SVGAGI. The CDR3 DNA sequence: TGTGCCAGCAGTTACGGGGGGACTACTGATGAGCAGTTCTTC. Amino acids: CASSYGGTTDEQFF.

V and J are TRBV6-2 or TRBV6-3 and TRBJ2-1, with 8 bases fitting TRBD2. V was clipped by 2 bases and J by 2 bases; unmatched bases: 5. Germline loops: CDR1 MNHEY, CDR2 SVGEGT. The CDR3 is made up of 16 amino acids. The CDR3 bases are TGTGCCAGCAGTTACACTAGCGGAGAGACCTACAATGAGCAGTTCTTC. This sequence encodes CASSYTSGETYNEQFF.

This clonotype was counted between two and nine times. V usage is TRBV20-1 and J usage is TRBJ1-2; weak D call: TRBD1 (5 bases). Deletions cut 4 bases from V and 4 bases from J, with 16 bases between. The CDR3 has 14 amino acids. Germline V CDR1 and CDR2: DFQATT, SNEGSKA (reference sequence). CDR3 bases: TGCAGTGCTAAATTACAGGAGAGGGTCTATGGCTACACCTTC. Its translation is CSAKLQERVYGYTF.

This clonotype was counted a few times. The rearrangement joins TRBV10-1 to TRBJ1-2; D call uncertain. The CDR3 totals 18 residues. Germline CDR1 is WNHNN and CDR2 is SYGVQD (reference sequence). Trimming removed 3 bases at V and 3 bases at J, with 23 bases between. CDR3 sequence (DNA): TGCGCCAGCAGTGATGCTCCGAGTTTGGGGAATGCGTACTATGGCTACACCTTC. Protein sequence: CASSDAPSLGNAYYGYTF.

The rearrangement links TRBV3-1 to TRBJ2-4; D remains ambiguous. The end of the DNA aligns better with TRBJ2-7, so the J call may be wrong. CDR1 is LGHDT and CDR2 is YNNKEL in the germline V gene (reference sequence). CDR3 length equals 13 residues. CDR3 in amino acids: CASSQMRSYEQYF. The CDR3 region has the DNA TGTGCCAGCAGCCAAATGCGGTCCTACGAGCAGTACTTC.

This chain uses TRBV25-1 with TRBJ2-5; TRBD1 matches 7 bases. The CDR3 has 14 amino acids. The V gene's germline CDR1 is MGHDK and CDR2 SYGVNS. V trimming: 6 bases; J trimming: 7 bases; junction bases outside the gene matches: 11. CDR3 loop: CASSTPDRYSTQYF. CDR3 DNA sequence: TGTGCCAGCAGCACTCCGGACAGGTATTCGACCCAGTACTTC.

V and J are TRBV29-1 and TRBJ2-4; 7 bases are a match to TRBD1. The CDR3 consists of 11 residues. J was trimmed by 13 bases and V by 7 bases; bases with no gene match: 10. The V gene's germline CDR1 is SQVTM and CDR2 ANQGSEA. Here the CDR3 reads CSAGGFYGQYF. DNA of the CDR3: TGCAGCGCAGGGGGTTTCTACGGGCAGTACTTC.

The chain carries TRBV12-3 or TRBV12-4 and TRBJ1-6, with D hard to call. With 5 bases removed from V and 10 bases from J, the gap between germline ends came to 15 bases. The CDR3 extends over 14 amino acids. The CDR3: CASSPVQLRSPLHF. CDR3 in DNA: TGTGCCAGCAGTCCGGTCCAGTTACGGTCACCCCTCCACTTT.

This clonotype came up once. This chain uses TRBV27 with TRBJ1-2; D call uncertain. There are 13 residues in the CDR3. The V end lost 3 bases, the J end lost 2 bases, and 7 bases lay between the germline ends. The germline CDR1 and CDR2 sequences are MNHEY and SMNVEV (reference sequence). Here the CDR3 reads CASSLDENYGYTF. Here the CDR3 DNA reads TGTGCCAGCAGTTTGGACGAGAACTATGGCTACACCTTC.

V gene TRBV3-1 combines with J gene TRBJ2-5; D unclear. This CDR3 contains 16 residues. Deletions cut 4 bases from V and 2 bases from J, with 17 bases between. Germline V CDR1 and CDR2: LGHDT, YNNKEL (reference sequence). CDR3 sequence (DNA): TGTGCCAGCAGCCCAAATCAACCGTGGGCACAAGAGACCCAGTACTTC. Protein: CASSPNQPWAQETQYF.

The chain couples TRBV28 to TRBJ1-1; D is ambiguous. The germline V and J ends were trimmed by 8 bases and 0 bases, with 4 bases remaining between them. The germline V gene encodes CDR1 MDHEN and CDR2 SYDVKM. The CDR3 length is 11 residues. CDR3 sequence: CASAVNTEAFF. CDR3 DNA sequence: TGTGCCAGCGCGGTGAACACTGAAGCTTTCTTT.

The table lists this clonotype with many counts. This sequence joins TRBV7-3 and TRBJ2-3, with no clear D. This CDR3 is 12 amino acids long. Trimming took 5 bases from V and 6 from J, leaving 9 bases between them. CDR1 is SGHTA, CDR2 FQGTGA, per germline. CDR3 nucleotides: TGTGCCAGCAGCCCCCGATTGGATACGCAGTATTTT. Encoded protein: CASSPRLDTQYF.

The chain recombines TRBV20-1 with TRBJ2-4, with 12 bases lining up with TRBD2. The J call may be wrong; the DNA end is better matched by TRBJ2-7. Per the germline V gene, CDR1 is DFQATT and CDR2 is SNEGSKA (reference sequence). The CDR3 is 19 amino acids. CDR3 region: CSARSQGASGGVISYEQYF. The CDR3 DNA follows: TGCAGTGCTAGATCCCAGGGGGCTAGCGGGGGGGTTATCTCCTACGAGCAGTACTTC.

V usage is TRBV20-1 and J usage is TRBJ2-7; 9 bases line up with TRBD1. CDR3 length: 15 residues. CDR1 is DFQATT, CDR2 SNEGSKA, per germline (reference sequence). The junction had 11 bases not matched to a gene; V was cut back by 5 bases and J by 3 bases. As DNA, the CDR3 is TGCAGTGCTGGAAGTGGAGGGACAGGGATCTACGAGCAGTACTTC. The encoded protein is CSAGSGGTGIYEQYF.

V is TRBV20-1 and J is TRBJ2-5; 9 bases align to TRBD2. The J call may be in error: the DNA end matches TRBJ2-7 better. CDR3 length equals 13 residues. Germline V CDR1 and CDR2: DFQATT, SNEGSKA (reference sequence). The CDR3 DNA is TGCAGTGCCGCGGGACTAGCCCCCGACGAGCAGTACTTC. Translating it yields CSAAGLAPDEQYF.

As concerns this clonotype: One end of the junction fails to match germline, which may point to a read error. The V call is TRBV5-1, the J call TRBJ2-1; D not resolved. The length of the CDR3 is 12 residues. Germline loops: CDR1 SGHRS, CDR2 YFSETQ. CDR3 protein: CVSSLRLEEQFF. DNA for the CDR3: TGCGTCAGCAGCTTACGACTCGAGGAGCAGTTCTTC.

This chain's CDR3 is CASIPDGAYAGYTF. The DNA of the CDR3 is TGTGCCAGCATCCCCGACGGAGCTTACGCTGGCTACACCTTC. The chain recombines TRBV12-3 or TRBV12-4 with TRBJ1-2; D gene unclear. CDR3 size: 14 residues. Trimming took off 7 bases at V and 7 bases at J, with 19 bases between the two ends.

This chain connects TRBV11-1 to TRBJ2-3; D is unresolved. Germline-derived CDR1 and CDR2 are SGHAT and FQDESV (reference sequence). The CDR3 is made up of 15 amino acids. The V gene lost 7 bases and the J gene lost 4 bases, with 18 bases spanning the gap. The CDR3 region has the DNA TGTGCCAGCAACAGTCGCACCAGGTGCCCAGATACGCAGTATTTT. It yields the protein CASNSRTRCPDTQYF.

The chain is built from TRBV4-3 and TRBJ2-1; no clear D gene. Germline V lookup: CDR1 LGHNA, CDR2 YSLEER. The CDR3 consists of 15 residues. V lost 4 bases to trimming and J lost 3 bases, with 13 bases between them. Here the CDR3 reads CASSPGSRFYNEQFF. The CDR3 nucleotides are TGCGCCAGCAGCCCGGGTAGTAGGTTCTACAATGAGCAGTTCTTC.

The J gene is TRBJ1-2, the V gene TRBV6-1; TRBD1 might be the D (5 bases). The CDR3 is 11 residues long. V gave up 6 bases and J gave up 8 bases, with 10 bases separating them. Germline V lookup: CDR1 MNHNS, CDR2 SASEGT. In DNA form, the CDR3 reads TGTGCCAGCAGAGCAGGGTGGGGCTACACCTTC. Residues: CASRAGWGYTF.

The DNA for the CDR3 is TGTGCCAGCAGTTTATCGCGACCGTTTGGGGATGGCTACACCTTC. Translated: CASSLSRPFGDGYTF. V gene TRBV27 combines with J gene TRBJ1-2; D is unresolved. The CDR3 length is 15 residues. Germline values: CDR1 MNHEY, CDR2 SMNVEV (reference sequence). V was pared by 0 bases and J by 6 bases, with 14 bases between.

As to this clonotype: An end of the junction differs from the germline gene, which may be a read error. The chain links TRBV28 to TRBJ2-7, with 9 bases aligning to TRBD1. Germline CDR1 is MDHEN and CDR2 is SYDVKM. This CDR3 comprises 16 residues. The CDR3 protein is CASSLSGTGISHEQYF. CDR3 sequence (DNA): TGTGCCAGCAGTTTATCCGGGACAGGGATCTCCCACGAGCAGTACTTC. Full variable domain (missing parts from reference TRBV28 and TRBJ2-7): DVKVTQSSRYLVKRTGEKVFLECVQDMDHENMFWYRQDPGLGLRLIYFSYDVKMKEKGDIPEGYSVSREKKERFSLILESASTNQTSMYLCASSLSGTGISHEQYFGPGTRLTVT.

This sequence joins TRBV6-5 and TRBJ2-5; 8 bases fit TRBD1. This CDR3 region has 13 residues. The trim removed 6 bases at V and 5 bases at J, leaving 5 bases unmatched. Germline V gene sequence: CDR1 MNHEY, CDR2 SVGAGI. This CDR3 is CASRKDRVETQYF. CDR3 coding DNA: TGTGCCAGCAGGAAGGACAGGGTGGAGACCCAGTACTTC.